The clone carrying this T cell receptor beta chain was observed once. Its antigen is as yet unknown. The data stem from a study of chemoradiotherapy in HPV16-positive cancers. Overall study results and limits: During treatment, candidate HPV-specific clones and E7-related motifs expanded in tumor.

TCRdb's copy holds only in-frame clones and misses some; the assay was immunoSEQ multiplex PCR. The data show 40,000 to 60,000 clones, roughly nine tenths seen once. CDR3 length equals 14 residues. The trim removed 4 bases at V and 7 bases at J, leaving 3 bases unmatched. From germline, CDR1 is MGHDK and CDR2 SYGVNS. The receptor was isolated from a human donor with HPV-associated anogenital cancer. The V and J genes are TRBV25-1 and TRBJ2-1; 11 positions agree with TRBD2. Specimen: blood, collected from a patient who underwent chemoradiotherapy. The CDR3 reads CASSVGLAENEQFF. The CDR3, as DNA: TGTGCCAGCAGTGTGGGACTAGCGGAGAATGAGCAGTTCTTC.